This TCR beta chain was recovered during a study of early T cells in non-severe SARS-CoV-2 infection. Each CDR3 protein gets one entry after TCRdb re-called the 5' RACE reads with MiXCR. This table holds approximately 56,000 distinct CDR3 sequences, about 10% found once. The CDR3 has 14 residues. V dropped 3 bases and J dropped 2 bases, with 14 bases sitting between them. Germline V gene lookup returns CDR1 DFQATT and CDR2 SNEGSKA (reference sequence). Sequencing input: whole blood. The receptor comes from an adult who was a healthcare worker with PCR-confirmed SARS-CoV-2 infection or an uninfected control (not recorded which). The chain employs TRBV20-1 and TRBJ2-7, with TRBD1 as a possible D gene (6 bases). The CDR3 coding sequence is TGCAGTGCTAGTCGGCCGGGACAACCCTACGAGCAGTACTTC. It translates to CSASRPGQPYEQYF.